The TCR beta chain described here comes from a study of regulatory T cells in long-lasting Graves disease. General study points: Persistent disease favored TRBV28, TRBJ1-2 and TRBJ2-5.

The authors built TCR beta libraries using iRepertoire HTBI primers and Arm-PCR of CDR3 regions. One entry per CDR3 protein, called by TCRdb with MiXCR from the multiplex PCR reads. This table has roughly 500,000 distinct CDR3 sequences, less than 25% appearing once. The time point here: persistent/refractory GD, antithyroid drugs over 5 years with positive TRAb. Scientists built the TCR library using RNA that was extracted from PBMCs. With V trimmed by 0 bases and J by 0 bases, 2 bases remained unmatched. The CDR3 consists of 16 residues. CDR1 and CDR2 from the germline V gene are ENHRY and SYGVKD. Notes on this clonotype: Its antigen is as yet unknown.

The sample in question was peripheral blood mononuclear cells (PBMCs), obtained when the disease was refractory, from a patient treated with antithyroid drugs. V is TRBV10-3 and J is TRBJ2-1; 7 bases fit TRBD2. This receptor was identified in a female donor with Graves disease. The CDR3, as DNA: TGTGCCATCAGTGAGTCGCCTAGCGGCTCCTACAATGAGCAGTTCTTC. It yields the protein CAISESPSGSYNEQFF.